This T cell receptor beta chain was identified during a study of human T cells and chemical hapten exposure. Study in general: Largely, small differences in pooled library volume made per-sample TCR yields vary.

V was trimmed by 0 bases and J by 0 bases, leaving 15 bases between them. Germline V gives CDR1 DFQATT, CDR2 SNEGSKA (reference sequence). The CDR3 spans 18 residues. This clonotype has just a few counts. TCRdb ran MiXCR on the RACE reads and lists one entry per CDR3 protein. The table lists 70,000 to 85,000 distinct CDR3 sequences, 8.6% of them singletons. Time point reported: healthy volunteer bleed at 6 weeks. Total RNA was isolated from whole blood that had not been fractionated. This sequence was found in a male donor in good health. Some clones in this sample may be carry-over from other donors' samples. V and J are TRBV20-1 and TRBJ1-6; possibly TRBD1 for D (6 bases). The specimen was whole blood. For the CDR3, the DNA is TGCAGTGCTAGAGATCCCGGAACAGGGAGCTCCTATAATTCACCCCTCCACTTT. This sequence encodes CSARDPGTGSSYNSPLHF.